This TCR beta chain was sequenced for a study of T cell clonality in common variable immunodeficiency. Libraries were prepared by immunoSEQ multiplex PCR; TCRdb keeps only in-frame clonotypes and omits some of them. There are approximately 56,000 clones in the sample, none observed a single time. This clone was seen ten or more times. The CDR3 end lies 3 residues beyond the end of the read and is filled in from the germline J gene. The germline V gene encodes CDR1 SGHRS and CDR2 YFSETQ. Trimming cost V 0 bases and J 3 bases, with 12 bases left between them. The CDR3 spans 15 residues. J is TRBJ2-5 and V is TRBV5-1, with unresolved D. The sequenced material came from peripheral blood mononuclear cells. The sequence was obtained from a person between 18 and 75 years old in good health. CDR3 sequence reads: CASSLEGLPKETQYF. Partial CDR3 DNA: TGCGCCAGCAGCTTGGAAGGGCTACCAAAAGAGACC.